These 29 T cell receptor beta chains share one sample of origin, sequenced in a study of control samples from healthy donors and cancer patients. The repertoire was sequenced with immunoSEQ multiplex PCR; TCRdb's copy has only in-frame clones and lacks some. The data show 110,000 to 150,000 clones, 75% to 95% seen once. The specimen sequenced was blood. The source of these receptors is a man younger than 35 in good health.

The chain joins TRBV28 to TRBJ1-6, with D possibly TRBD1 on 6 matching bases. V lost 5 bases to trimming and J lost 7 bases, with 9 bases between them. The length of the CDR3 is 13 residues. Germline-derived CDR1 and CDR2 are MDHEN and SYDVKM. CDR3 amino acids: CASSVRGNSPLHF. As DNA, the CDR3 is TGTGCCAGCAGTGTCAGGGGAAATTCACCCCTCCACTTT.

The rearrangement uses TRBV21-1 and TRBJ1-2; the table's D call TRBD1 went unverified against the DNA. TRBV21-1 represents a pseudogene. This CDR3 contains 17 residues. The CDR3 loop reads CASSNYKDREVDYGYTF. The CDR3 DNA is TGTGCCAGCAGCAACTATAAGGACAGGGAAGTTGACTATGGCTACACCTTC.

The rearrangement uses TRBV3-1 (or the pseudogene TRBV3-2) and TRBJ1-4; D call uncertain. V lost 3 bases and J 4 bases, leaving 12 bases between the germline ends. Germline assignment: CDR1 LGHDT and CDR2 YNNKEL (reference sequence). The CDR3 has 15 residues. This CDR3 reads CASSQGWKNNEKLFF. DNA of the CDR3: TGTGCCAGCAGCCAGGGATGGAAGAATAATGAAAAACTGTTTTTT.

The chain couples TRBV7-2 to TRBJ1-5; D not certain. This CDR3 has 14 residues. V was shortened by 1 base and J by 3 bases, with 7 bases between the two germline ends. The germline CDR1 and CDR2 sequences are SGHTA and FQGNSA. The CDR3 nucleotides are TGTGCCAGCAGCTTAGTCGCCGCCAATCAGCCCCAGCATTTT. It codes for CASSLVAANQPQHF.

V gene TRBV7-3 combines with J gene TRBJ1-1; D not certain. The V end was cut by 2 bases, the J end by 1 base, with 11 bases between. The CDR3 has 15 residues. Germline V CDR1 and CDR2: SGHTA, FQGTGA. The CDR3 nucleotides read TGTGCCAGCAGCTTATTTGGTCCACAGAACACTGAAGCTTTCTTT. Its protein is CASSLFGPQNTEAFF.

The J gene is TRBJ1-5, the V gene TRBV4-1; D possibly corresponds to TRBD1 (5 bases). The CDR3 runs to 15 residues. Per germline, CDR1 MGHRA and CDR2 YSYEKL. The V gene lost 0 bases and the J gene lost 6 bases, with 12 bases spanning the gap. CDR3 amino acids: CASSQDRGGGQPQHF. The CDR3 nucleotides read TGCGCCAGCAGCCAAGATCGGGGGGGAGGTCAGCCCCAGCATTTT.

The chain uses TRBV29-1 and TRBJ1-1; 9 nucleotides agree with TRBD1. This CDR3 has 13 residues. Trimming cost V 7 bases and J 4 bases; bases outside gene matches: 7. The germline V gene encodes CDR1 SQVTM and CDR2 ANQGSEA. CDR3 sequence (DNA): TGCAGCGGTAGGACAGGGGAGGGCACTGAAGCTTTCTTT. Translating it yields CSGRTGEGTEAFF.

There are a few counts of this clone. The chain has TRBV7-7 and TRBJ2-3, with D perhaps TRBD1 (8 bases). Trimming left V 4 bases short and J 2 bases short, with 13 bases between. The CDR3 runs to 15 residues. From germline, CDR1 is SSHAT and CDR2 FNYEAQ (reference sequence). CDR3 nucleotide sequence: TGTGCCAGCAGCTACAGGGGGGGGGCCACAGATACGCAGTATTTT. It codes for CASSYRGGATDTQYF.

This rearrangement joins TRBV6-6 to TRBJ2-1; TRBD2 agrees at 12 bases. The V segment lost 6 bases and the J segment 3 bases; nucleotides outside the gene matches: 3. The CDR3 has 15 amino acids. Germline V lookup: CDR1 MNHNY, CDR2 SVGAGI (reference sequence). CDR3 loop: CASSRTSGNYNEQFF. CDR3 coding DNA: TGTGCCAGCAGCCGGACTAGCGGGAACTACAATGAGCAGTTCTTC.

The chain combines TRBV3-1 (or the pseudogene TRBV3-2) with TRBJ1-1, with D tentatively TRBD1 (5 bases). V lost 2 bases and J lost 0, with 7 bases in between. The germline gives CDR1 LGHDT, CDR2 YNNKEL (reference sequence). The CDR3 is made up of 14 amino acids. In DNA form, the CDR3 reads TGTGCCAGCAGCCAACAGGGCATGAACACTGAAGCTTTCTTT. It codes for CASSQQGMNTEAFF.

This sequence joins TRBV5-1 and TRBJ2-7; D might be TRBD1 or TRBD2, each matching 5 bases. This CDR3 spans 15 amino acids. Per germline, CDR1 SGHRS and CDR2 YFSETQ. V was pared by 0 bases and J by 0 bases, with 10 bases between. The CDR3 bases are TGCGCCAGCAGCTTGGGTGGGGGTGACTCCTACGAGCAGTACTTC. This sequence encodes CASSLGGGDSYEQYF.

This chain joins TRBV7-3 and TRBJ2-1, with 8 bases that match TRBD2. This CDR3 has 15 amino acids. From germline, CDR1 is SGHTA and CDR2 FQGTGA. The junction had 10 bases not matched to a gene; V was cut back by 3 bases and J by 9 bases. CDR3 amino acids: CASSLRSGGLSEQFF. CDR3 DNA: TGTGCCAGCAGCTTGAGATCGGGGGGGCTATCTGAGCAGTTCTTC.

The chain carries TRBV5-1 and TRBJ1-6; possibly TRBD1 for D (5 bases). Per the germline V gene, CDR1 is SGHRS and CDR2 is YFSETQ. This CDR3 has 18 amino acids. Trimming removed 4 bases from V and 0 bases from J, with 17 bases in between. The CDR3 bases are TGCGCCAGCAGCCTCGCCCCCAGGGCTGCCTCCTATAATTCACCCCTCCACTTT. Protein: CASSLAPRAASYNSPLHF.

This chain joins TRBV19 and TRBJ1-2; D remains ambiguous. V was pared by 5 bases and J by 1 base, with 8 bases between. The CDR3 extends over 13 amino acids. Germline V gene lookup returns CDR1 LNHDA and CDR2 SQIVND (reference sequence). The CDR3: CASSLTLNYGYTF. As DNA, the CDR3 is TGTGCCAGTAGTTTGACACTTAACTATGGCTACACCTTC.

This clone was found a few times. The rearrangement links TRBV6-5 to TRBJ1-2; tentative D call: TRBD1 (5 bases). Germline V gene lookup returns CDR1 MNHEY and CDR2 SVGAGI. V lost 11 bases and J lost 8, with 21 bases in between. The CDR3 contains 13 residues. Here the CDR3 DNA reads TGTGCCGTCAGAAACGAGGGACGGCTAGGCTACACCTTC. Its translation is CAVRNEGRLGYTF.

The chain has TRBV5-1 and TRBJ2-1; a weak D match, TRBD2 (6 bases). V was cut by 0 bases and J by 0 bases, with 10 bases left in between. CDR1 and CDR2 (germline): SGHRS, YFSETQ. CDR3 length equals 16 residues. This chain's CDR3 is CASSLGRGLSYNEQFF. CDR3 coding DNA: TGCGCCAGCAGCTTGGGGCGGGGCCTCTCCTACAATGAGCAGTTCTTC.

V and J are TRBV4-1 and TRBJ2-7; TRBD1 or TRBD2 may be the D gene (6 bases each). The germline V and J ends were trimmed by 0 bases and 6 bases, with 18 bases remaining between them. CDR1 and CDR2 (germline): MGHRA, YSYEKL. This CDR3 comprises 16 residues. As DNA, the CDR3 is TGCGCCAGCAGCCAAGAAGGGGGGTCCCTCCCTGGCGAGCAGTACTTC. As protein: CASSQEGGSLPGEQYF.

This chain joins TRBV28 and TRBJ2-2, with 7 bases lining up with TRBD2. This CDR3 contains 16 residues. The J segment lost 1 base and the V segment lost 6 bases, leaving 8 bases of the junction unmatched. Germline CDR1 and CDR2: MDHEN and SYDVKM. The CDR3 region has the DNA TGTGCCAGCAGGCCCTGGGGAGGGAAGAACACCGGGGAGCTGTTTTTT. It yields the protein CASRPWGGKNTGELFF. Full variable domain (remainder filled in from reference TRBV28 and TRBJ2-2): DVKVTQSSRYLVKRTGEKVFLECVQDMDHENMFWYRQDPGLGLRLIYFSYDVKMKEKGDIPEGYSVSREKKERFSLILESASTNQTSMYLCASRPWGGKNTGELFFGEGSRLTVL.

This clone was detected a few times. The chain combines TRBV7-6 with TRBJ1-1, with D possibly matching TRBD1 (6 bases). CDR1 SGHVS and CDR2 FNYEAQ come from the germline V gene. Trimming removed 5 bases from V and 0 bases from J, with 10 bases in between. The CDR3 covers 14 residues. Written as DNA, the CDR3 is TGTGCCAGCAGCCCTACAGGGCTGAACACTGAAGCTTTCTTT. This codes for CASSPTGLNTEAFF.

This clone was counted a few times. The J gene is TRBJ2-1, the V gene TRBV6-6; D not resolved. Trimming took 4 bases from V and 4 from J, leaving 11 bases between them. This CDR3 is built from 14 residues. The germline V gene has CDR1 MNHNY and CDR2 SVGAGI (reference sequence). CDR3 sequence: CASSLSGTYNEQFF. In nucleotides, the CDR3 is TGTGCCAGCAGTTTATCGGGTACTTACAATGAGCAGTTCTTC.

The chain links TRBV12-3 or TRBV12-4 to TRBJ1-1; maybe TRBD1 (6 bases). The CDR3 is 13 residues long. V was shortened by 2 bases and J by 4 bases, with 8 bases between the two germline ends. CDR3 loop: CASSLKGGTEAFF. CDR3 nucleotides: TGTGCCAGCAGTTTAAAAGGGGGCACTGAAGCTTTCTTT.

CDR3 amino acids: CASSIWDSTSAKNIQYF. The CDR3 DNA sequence: TGTGCCAGTAGTATATGGGACAGTACCTCGGCCAAAAACATTCAGTACTTC. This chain links TRBV19 with TRBJ2-4; 7 bases are shared with TRBD1. CDR3 size: 17 residues. CDR1 is LNHDA and CDR2 is SQIVND in the germline V gene (reference sequence). The junction had 8 bases not matched to a gene; V was cut back by 2 bases and J by 1 base.

This CDR3 is CASSSDILNTEAFF. CDR3 nucleotides: TGTGCCAGCAGCTCAGACATACTGAACACTGAAGCTTTCTTT. The chain recombines TRBV7-8 with TRBJ1-1; unclear D gene. V lost 4 bases to trimming and J lost 0 bases, with 9 bases between them. CDR3 size: 14 residues. CDR1 is SGHVS and CDR2 is FQNEAQ in the germline V gene.

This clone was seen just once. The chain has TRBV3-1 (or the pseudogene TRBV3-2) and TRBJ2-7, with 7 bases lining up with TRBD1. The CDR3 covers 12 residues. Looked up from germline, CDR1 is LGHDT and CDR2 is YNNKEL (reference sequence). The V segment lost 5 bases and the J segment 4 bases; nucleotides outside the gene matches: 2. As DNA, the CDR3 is TGTGCCAGCAGCTCAGGGGGTTACGAGCAGTACTTC. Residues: CASSSGGYEQYF.

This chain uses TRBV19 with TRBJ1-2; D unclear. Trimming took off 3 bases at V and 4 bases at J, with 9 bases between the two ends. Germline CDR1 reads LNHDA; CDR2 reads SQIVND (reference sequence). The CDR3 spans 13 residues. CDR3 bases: TGTGCCAGTAGTATGTACGGCTCCTATGGCTACACCTTC. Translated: CASSMYGSYGYTF.

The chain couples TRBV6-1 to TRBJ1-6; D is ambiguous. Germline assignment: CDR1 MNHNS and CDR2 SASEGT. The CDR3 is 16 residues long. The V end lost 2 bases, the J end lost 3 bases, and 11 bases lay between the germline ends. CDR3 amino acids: CASSERVIHYNSPLHF. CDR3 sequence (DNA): TGTGCCAGCAGTGAAAGGGTTATTCACTATAATTCACCCCTCCACTTT.

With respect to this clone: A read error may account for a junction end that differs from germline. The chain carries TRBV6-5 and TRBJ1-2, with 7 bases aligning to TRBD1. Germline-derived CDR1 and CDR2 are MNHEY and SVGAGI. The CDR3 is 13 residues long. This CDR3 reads CACRQGGAYGYTF. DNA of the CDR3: TGTGCCTGCAGACAGGGAGGCGCGTATGGCTACACCTTC.

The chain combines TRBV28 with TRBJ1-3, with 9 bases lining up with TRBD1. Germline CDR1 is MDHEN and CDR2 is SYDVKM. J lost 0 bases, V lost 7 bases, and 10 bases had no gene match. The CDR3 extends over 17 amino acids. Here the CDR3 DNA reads TGTGCCAGCAACCCAGGGACAGGGCGCCCCTCTGGAAACACCATATATTTT. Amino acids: CASNPGTGRPSGNTIYF. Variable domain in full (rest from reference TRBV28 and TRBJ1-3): DVKVTQSSRYLVKRTGEKVFLECVQDMDHENMFWYRQDPGLGLRLIYFSYDVKMKEKGDIPEGYSVSREKKERFSLILESASTNQTSMYLCASNPGTGRPSGNTIYFGEGSWLTVV.

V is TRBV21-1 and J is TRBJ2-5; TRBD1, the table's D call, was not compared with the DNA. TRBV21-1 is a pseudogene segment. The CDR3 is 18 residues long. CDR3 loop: CASSKRQWRQGKLETQYF. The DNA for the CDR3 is TGTGCCAGCAGCAAACGACAGTGGCGGCAGGGAAAGTTAGAGACCCAGTACTTC.